Listed below are T cell receptor beta chains from one sample, sequenced in a study of control samples from healthy donors and cancer patients. Generated by immunoSEQ multiplex PCR, the TCRdb table keeps only in-frame clones and is missing some. The data contain about 79,000 clones, 80% to 95% of them seen just once; the ten biggest clones take up roughly 1.2%. Material: PBMCs. These receptors were taken from a woman aged 40 to 50 with lung cancer. Each CDR3 is given with its conserved first and last residue. The D gene is left open where the match is weak. Rows may omit the clone size; those that give it use once, few, many or a size class.

clone_size: .
d_call: .
j_call: TRBJ1-5
v_call: TRBV24-1
cdr3_aa: CATSAGYEGQPQHF
cdr3_nt: TGTGCCACCAGTGCTGGGTACGAAGGTCAGCCCCAGCATTTT

clone_size: .
d_call: TRBD1
j_call: TRBJ1-3
v_call: TRBV28
cdr3_aa: CASSFKGAGSGNTIYF
cdr3_nt: TGTGCCAGCAGTTTTAAGGGGGCAGGCTCTGGAAACACCATATATTTT

clone_size: .
d_call: .
j_call: TRBJ2-2
v_call: TRBV4-1
cdr3_aa: CASSQGGLAMRTGELFF
cdr3_nt: TGCGCCAGCAGCCAAGGAGGTCTAGCCATGCGAACCGGGGAGCTGTTTTTT

clone_size: .
d_call: .
j_call: TRBJ1-3
v_call: TRBV6-1
cdr3_aa: CASSEGHFSGNTIYF
cdr3_nt: TGTGCCAGCAGTGAGGGACATTTCTCTGGAAACACCATATATTTT

clone_size: .
d_call: TRBD1
j_call: TRBJ2-5
v_call: TRBV11-3
cdr3_aa: CASSVNRGVGETQYF
cdr3_nt: TGTGCCAGCAGCGTTAACAGGGGAGTAGGAGAGACCCAGTACTTC

clone_size: .
d_call: TRBD2
j_call: TRBJ2-1
v_call: TRBV7-7
cdr3_aa: CASSPGVSGGILDNEQFF
cdr3_nt: TGTGCTAGCAGCCCCGGGGTTAGCGGGGGGATACTTGACAATGAGCAGTTCTTC

clone_size: .
d_call: .
j_call: TRBJ2-3
v_call: TRBV19
cdr3_aa: CASSIVGANTDTQYF
cdr3_nt: TGTGCCAGTAGTATTGTAGGGGCCAACACAGATACGCAGTATTTT

clone_size: .
d_call: .
j_call: TRBJ1-1
v_call: TRBV2
cdr3_aa: CASSEAQVNTEAFF
cdr3_nt: TGTGCCAGCAGTGAAGCGCAGGTGAACACTGAAGCTTTCTTT

clone_size: .
d_call: .
j_call: TRBJ1-6
v_call: TRBV4-2
cdr3_aa: CASSQDISRAYNSPLHF
cdr3_nt: TGTGCCAGCAGCCAAGATATAAGCAGGGCCTATAATTCACCCCTCCACTTT

clone_size: .
d_call: TRBD1
j_call: TRBJ2-1
v_call: TRBV19
cdr3_aa: CASSIGGTVSNEQFF
cdr3_nt: TGTGCCAGTAGTATAGGGGGGACAGTATCCAATGAGCAGTTCTTC

clone_size: .
d_call: .
j_call: TRBJ1-5
v_call: TRBV6-5
cdr3_aa: CASSYSPALNQPQHF
cdr3_nt: TGTGCCAGCAGTTACTCCCCGGCCCTCAATCAGCCCCAGCATTTT

clone_size: .
d_call: .
j_call: TRBJ2-3
v_call: TRBV11-3
cdr3_aa: CASSPAGLRGDTQYF
cdr3_nt: TGTGCCAGCAGCCCGGCCGGGCTCCGGGGAGATACGCAGTATTTT

clone_size: .
d_call: .
j_call: TRBJ1-2
v_call: TRBV12-3/TRBV12-4
cdr3_aa: CASSHGQRDGYTF
cdr3_nt: TGTGCCAGCAGCCACGGACAGAGAGATGGCTACACCTTC

clone_size: .
d_call: .
j_call: TRBJ2-1
v_call: TRBV6-5
cdr3_aa: CASRGLLANEQFF
cdr3_nt: TGTGCCAGCAGGGGACTCCTAGCAAATGAGCAGTTCTTC

clone_size: .
d_call: .
j_call: TRBJ2-7
v_call: TRBV2
cdr3_aa: CASSEPRGRVYEQYF
cdr3_nt: TGTGCCAGCAGCGAGCCGCGGGGGCGCGTCTACGAGCAGTACTTC

clone_size: .
d_call: .
j_call: TRBJ2-5
v_call: TRBV5-1
cdr3_aa: CASSLEGVGFETQYF
cdr3_nt: TGCGCCAGCAGCTTGGAAGGGGTTGGGTTCGAGACCCAGTACTTC

clone_size: once
d_call: .
j_call: TRBJ1-2
v_call: TRBV7-9
cdr3_aa: CASSLEKWELNYGYTF
cdr3_nt: TGTGCCAGCAGCTTAGAAAAGTGGGAACTTAACTATGGCTACACCTTC

clone_size: .
d_call: .
j_call: TRBJ1-2
v_call: TRBV7-2
cdr3_aa: CASSFPPIGEFLYYGYTF
cdr3_nt: TGTGCCAGCAGCTTTCCCCCGATAGGGGAGTTTCTTTACTATGGCTACACCTTC

clone_size: .
d_call: TRBD1
j_call: TRBJ1-4
v_call: TRBV28
cdr3_aa: CASRAGGEKLFF
cdr3_nt: TGTGCCAGCAGGGCAGGGGGAGAAAAACTGTTTTTT

clone_size: .
d_call: TRBD1
j_call: TRBJ1-2
v_call: TRBV28
cdr3_aa: CASSSDRGPQTHYGYTF
cdr3_nt: TGTGCCAGCAGTTCTGACAGGGGGCCCCAAACCCACTATGGCTACACCTTC

clone_size: .
d_call: TRBD1
j_call: TRBJ1-2
v_call: TRBV28
cdr3_aa: CAITPGQGKYTF
cdr3_nt: TGTGCCATTACCCCGGGACAGGGGAAATACACCTTC

clone_size: .
d_call: .
j_call: TRBJ2-3
v_call: TRBV4-2
cdr3_aa: CASSQANRGLTDTQYF
cdr3_nt: TGTGCCAGCAGCCAAGCCAACCGGGGCCTCACAGATACGCAGTATTTT

clone_size: .
d_call: TRBD1
j_call: TRBJ1-4
v_call: TRBV6-5
cdr3_aa: CASSYGDRGDLGKLFF
cdr3_nt: TGTGCCAGCAGTTACGGCGACAGGGGGGACTTAGGAAAACTGTTTTTT

clone_size: .
d_call: .
j_call: TRBJ1-5
v_call: TRBV6-5
cdr3_aa: CASSRSGNSNQPQHF
cdr3_nt: TGTGCCAGCAGTAGATCAGGGAATAGCAATCAGCCCCAGCATTTT

clone_size: .
d_call: .
j_call: TRBJ2-1
v_call: TRBV11-3
cdr3_aa: CASSLGSRGHEQFF
cdr3_nt: TGTGCCAGCAGCTTAGGAAGCAGGGGCCATGAGCAGTTCTTC

clone_size: .
d_call: TRBD1
j_call: TRBJ2-7
v_call: TRBV25-1
cdr3_aa: CASRDGTGDEQYF
cdr3_nt: TGTGCCAGCAGGGATGGGACAGGGGACGAGCAGTACTTC

clone_size: .
d_call: TRBD1
j_call: TRBJ1-5
v_call: TRBV20-1
cdr3_aa: CSASPGTGVAQPQHF
cdr3_nt: TGCAGTGCTAGTCCCGGGACAGGGGTAGCTCAGCCCCAGCATTTT

clone_size: .
d_call: .
j_call: TRBJ2-7
v_call: TRBV4-1
cdr3_aa: CASSQGSEGGQYEQYF
cdr3_nt: TGCGCCAGCAGCCAAGGTTCCGAGGGGGGACAATACGAGCAGTACTTC

clone_size: .
d_call: TRBD2
j_call: TRBJ2-5
v_call: TRBV7-3
cdr3_aa: CASSSKGLDMETQYF
cdr3_nt: TGTGCCAGCAGCTCTAAGGGACTAGATATGGAGACCCAGTACTTC

clone_size: .
d_call: .
j_call: TRBJ1-6
v_call: TRBV3-1/TRBV3-2
cdr3_aa: CASSQAFVFNSPLHF
cdr3_nt: TGTGCCAGCAGCCAAGCCTTTGTCTTCAATTCACCCCTCCACTTT

clone_size: .
d_call: .
j_call: TRBJ2-7
v_call: TRBV5-6
cdr3_aa: CASSFHGYEQYF
cdr3_nt: TGTGCCAGCAGCTTCCACGGCTACGAGCAGTACTTC

clone_size: .
d_call: .
j_call: TRBJ1-2
v_call: TRBV2
cdr3_aa: CASRPSDGPNYGYTF
cdr3_nt: TGTGCCAGCAGACCCAGTGACGGACCAAACTATGGCTACACCTTC

clone_size: once
d_call: TRBD1
j_call: TRBJ1-4
v_call: TRBV5-6
cdr3_aa: CASSFGTGNEKLFF
cdr3_nt: TGTGCCAGCAGCTTTGGGACAGGGAATGAAAAACTGTTTTTT

clone_size: .
d_call: .
j_call: TRBJ1-1
v_call: TRBV6-1
cdr3_aa: CASSEARGTEAFF
cdr3_nt: TGTGCCAGCAGTGAAGCCAGGGGCACTGAAGCTTTCTTT

clone_size: .
d_call: .
j_call: TRBJ1-2
v_call: TRBV29-1
cdr3_aa: CSVAGAHGYTF
cdr3_nt: TGCAGCGTTGCAGGGGCGCATGGCTACACCTTC

clone_size: .
d_call: .
j_call: TRBJ2-3
v_call: TRBV18
cdr3_aa: CASSLGGSTDTQYF
cdr3_nt: TGTGCCAGCTCATTGGGGGGAAGCACAGATACGCAGTATTTT

clone_size: once
d_call: .
j_call: TRBJ2-7
v_call: TRBV6-2/TRBV6-3
cdr3_aa: CASSYSRGSYEQYF
cdr3_nt: TGTGCCAGCAGTTACTCCCGGGGGTCCTACGAGCAGTACTTC

clone_size: .
d_call: .
j_call: TRBJ2-5
v_call: TRBV3-1/TRBV3-2
cdr3_aa: CASLGRDGLGGKETQYF
cdr3_nt: TGTGCCAGCCTGGGCAGGGATGGCCTAGGGGGTAAAGAGACCCAGTACTTC

clone_size: .
d_call: .
j_call: TRBJ2-2
v_call: TRBV28
cdr3_aa: CASRRGPPTGELFF
cdr3_nt: TGTGCCAGCAGGCGGGGGCCCCCCACCGGGGAGCTGTTTTTT

clone_size: .
d_call: .
j_call: TRBJ2-2
v_call: TRBV19
cdr3_aa: CASSIEGKGGELFF
cdr3_nt: TGTGCCAGTAGTATCGAGGGGAAAGGCGGGGAGCTGTTTTTT

clone_size: .
d_call: TRBD1
j_call: TRBJ2-1
v_call: TRBV28
cdr3_aa: CASSPTGTIDNEQFF
cdr3_nt: TGTGCCAGCAGTCCGACAGGGACGATTGACAATGAGCAGTTCTTC

clone_size: .
d_call: TRBD1
j_call: TRBJ1-1
v_call: TRBV3-1/TRBV3-2
cdr3_aa: CASSPGGNRGAFF
cdr3_nt: TGTGCCAGCAGCCCCGGCGGGAACAGGGGAGCTTTCTTT

clone_size: .
d_call: TRBD1
j_call: TRBJ2-1
v_call: TRBV11-3
cdr3_aa: CASSLDGGQAYNEQFF
cdr3_nt: TGTGCCAGCAGCTTAGATGGGGGACAGGCCTACAATGAGCAGTTCTTC

clone_size: .
d_call: .
j_call: TRBJ2-1
v_call: TRBV27
cdr3_aa: CASSTSVTGTPYNEQFF
cdr3_nt: TGTGCCAGCAGTACCTCAGTAACAGGGACCCCCTACAATGAGCAGTTCTTC

clone_size: .
d_call: TRBD2
j_call: TRBJ2-5
v_call: TRBV9
cdr3_aa: CASSPRTSGETQYF
cdr3_nt: TGTGCCAGCAGCCCAAGGACTAGCGGGGAGACCCAGTACTTC

clone_size: .
d_call: .
j_call: TRBJ1-2
v_call: TRBV19
cdr3_aa: CAIRMGAYGYTF
cdr3_nt: TGTGCCATCCGCATGGGGGCCTATGGCTACACCTTC

clone_size: .
d_call: .
j_call: TRBJ2-7
v_call: TRBV6-6
cdr3_aa: CASSYQYEQYF
cdr3_nt: TGTGCCAGCAGTTACCAGTACGAGCAGTACTTC

clone_size: .
d_call: TRBD1
j_call: TRBJ2-3
v_call: TRBV6-5
cdr3_aa: CASRARTGHTDTQYF
cdr3_nt: TGTGCCAGCAGAGCCCGGACAGGGCACACAGATACGCAGTATTTT

clone_size: .
d_call: TRBD2
j_call: TRBJ2-3
v_call: TRBV18
cdr3_aa: CASSPGLAGGLVDTQYF
cdr3_nt: TGTGCCAGCTCACCAGGACTAGCGGGGGGACTTGTAGATACGCAGTATTTT

clone_size: .
d_call: .
j_call: TRBJ2-7
v_call: TRBV3-1/TRBV3-2
cdr3_aa: CASSQGQGAYYEQYF
cdr3_nt: TGTGCCAGCAGCCAAGGCCAAGGGGCCTACTACGAGCAGTACTTC

clone_size: .
d_call: TRBD1
j_call: TRBJ1-5
v_call: TRBV7-6
cdr3_aa: CASSSGTGFQPQHF
cdr3_nt: TGTGCCAGCAGCTCGGGGACAGGCTTCCAGCCCCAGCATTTT

clone_size: .
d_call: .
j_call: TRBJ2-7
v_call: TRBV6-5
cdr3_aa: CASISSTYEQYF
cdr3_nt: TGTGCCAGCATAAGCAGCACCTACGAGCAGTACTTC